These 2 T cell receptor beta chains came from one sample sequenced in a study of blood T cell repertoires in COVID-19. Sequencing was performed with immunoSEQ multiplex PCR; in TCRdb, only in-frame clones are kept and a portion is missing. The sample yields almost 250,000 clones, 65% to 90% seen once. The sequenced sample was PBMCs or T cells enriched from blood (not recorded which). These receptor sequences come from a woman aged 50 to 60 with acute COVID-19.

The genes are TRBV7-3 and TRBJ2-3, with D hard to call. The germline V gene has CDR1 SGHTA and CDR2 FQGTGA. Trimming stripped 5 bases from V and 0 bases from J, with 9 bases between. The CDR3 is 14 amino acids. The chain's CDR3 is CASSQTRSTDTQYF. For the CDR3, the DNA is TGTGCCAGCAGCCAGACAAGAAGCACAGATACGCAGTATTTT.

The V gene is TRBV28, the J gene TRBJ1-5, with 9 bases matching TRBD1. With V trimmed by 6 bases and J by 1 base, 7 bases remained unmatched. Per germline, CDR1 MDHEN and CDR2 SYDVKM. This CDR3 contains 16 residues. CDR3: CASSPQGAPSNQPQHF. DNA of the CDR3: TGTGCCAGCAGCCCACAGGGGGCCCCAAGCAATCAGCCCCAGCATTTT.